Listed below are T cell receptor beta chains from one sample, sequenced in a study of blood T cell repertoires in COVID-19. The method was immunoSEQ multiplex PCR; TCRdb's version includes in-frame clones alone and lacks a portion of them. This sample has about 200,000 clones; 85% to 90% occur once, and the top ten carry 0.75% to 0.95%. Material for sequencing was peripheral blood. The origin of the receptors is a woman in her sixties or seventies with acute or convalescent COVID-19. The CDR3 runs from the conserved cysteine through the conserved F or W. Fields, in order: clone size, D gene, V gene, J gene, CDR3 protein, CDR3 DNA. A D gene is named only where the DNA matches it firmly. Size is omitted from some rows. Given values are once, few, many or a class for expanded clones.

few	NA	TRBV28	TRBJ2-7	CASIRGPNYEQYF	TGTGCCAGCATTCGCGGTCCCAACTACGAGCAGTACTTC
NA	NA	TRBV28	TRBJ1-2	CASQGYNYGYTF	TGTGCCAGCCAGGGCTATAACTATGGCTACACCTTC
NA	NA	TRBV28	TRBJ2-1	CASSFSRGSYNEQFF	TGTGCCAGCAGTTTCTCCAGGGGATCCTACAATGAGCAGTTCTTC
NA	NA	TRBV19	TRBJ1-4	CASSIQDSRFNEKLFF	TGTGCCAGTAGTATCCAGGACAGTCGTTTTAATGAAAAACTGTTTTTT
NA	TRBD1	TRBV6-6	TRBJ2-7	CASTAGQGYEQYF	TGTGCCAGCACCGCGGGACAGGGCTACGAGCAGTACTTC
NA	NA	TRBV29-1	TRBJ1-2	CSVVLNQENDYTF	TGCAGCGTTGTACTCAACCAAGAGAACGACTACACCTTC
NA	NA	TRBV19	TRBJ2-2	CASSMVLANTGELFF	TGTGCCAGTAGTATGGTACTAGCGAACACCGGGGAGCTGTTTTTT
NA	NA	TRBV5-1	TRBJ1-1	CASSSDRSHGATEAFF	TGCGCCAGCAGCTCTGACAGGTCCCATGGTGCGACTGAAGCTTTCTTT
NA	NA	TRBV5-1	TRBJ2-1	CASSLEAGRYNEQFF	TGCGCCAGCAGCTTGGAGGCGGGACGCTACAATGAGCAGTTCTTC
NA	NA	TRBV27	TRBJ2-5	CASSPRPGSKETQYF	TGTGCCAGCAGTCCAAGACCCGGGAGCAAAGAGACCCAGTACTTC
once	NA	TRBV3-1/TRBV3-2	TRBJ2-2	CASSRYNLEGELFF	TGTGCCAGCAGCCGATACAATCTCGAAGGGGAGCTGTTTTTT
NA	NA	TRBV5-1	TRBJ2-2	CASSLPQGRTGELFF	TGCGCCAGCAGCTTGCCCCAGGGTAGAACCGGGGAGCTGTTTTTT
once	NA	TRBV5-1	TRBJ2-2	CASSQNTGELFF	TGCGCCAGCAGCCAGAACACCGGGGAGCTGTTTTTT
NA	NA	TRBV10-2	TRBJ1-2	CASSAGVSRGYGYTF	TGCGCCAGCAGTGCCGGGGTCAGTCGAGGGTATGGCTACACCTTC
NA	TRBD2	TRBV6-2/TRBV6-3	TRBJ2-1	CASSYTAGAYNEQFF	TGTGCCAGCAGTTATACGGCGGGGGCCTACAATGAGCAGTTCTTC
NA	NA	TRBV10-2	TRBJ2-3	CASISAGTDTQYF	TGCGCCAGCATTTCAGCGGGCACAGATACGCAGTATTTT